These 30 T cell receptor beta chains were sequenced from one sample in a study of T-cell memory formation after mild COVID-19. One entry per CDR3 protein, called by TCRdb with MiXCR from the 5' RACE reads. Altogether under 450,000 distinct CDR3 sequences are present, 13% to 15% being singletons, with the ten largest covering 22%. The specimen was PBMCs or a T cell subset sorted from them (not recorded which). These receptors all come from a young man who had mild COVID-19 (a few samples of this study predate the infection). Cell type and time point are not known.

The V gene is TRBV4-3, the J gene TRBJ2-1, with 7 positions matching TRBD1. This CDR3 has 15 residues. Germline trimming cut 0 bases from V and 7 bases from J; bases unmatched to any gene: 6. Germline CDR1 is LGHNA and CDR2 is YSLEER. CDR3 loop: CASSQEGAGGNEQFF. For the CDR3, the DNA is TGCGCCAGCAGCCAAGAGGGAGCAGGGGGAAATGAGCAGTTCTTC.

This clonotype was observed a handful of times. This rearrangement joins TRBV9 to TRBJ2-5, with 10 nucleotides matching TRBD1. Germline V gives CDR1 SGDLS, CDR2 YYNGEE. J was trimmed by 5 bases and V by 0 bases; bases with no gene match: 10. CDR3 size: 17 residues. The CDR3 reads CASSVGQGARAGETQYF. The CDR3 DNA sequence: TGTGCCAGCAGCGTAGGACAGGGGGCGAGGGCGGGTGAGACCCAGTACTTC.

This rearrangement joins TRBV5-4 to TRBJ2-1, with D possibly matching TRBD1 (5 bases). This CDR3 has 17 amino acids. Per the germline V gene, CDR1 is SGHNT and CDR2 is YYREEE (reference sequence). Trimming took off 0 bases at V and 0 bases at J, with 13 bases between the two ends. CDR3 nucleotide sequence: TGTGCCAGCAGCTTGGCCTGGGTCAGGGACTCCTACAATGAGCAGTTCTTC. Translated: CASSLAWVRDSYNEQFF.

This clonotype appeared a few times. The CDR3 loop is CSATKLRQGGLYGYTF. CDR3 bases: TGCAGTGCTACAAAGCTTAGACAGGGTGGGCTCTATGGCTACACCTTC. The rearrangement uses TRBV20-1 and TRBJ1-2; 7 nucleotides agree with TRBD1. Losses at the gene ends were 4 bases for V and 4 bases for J; bases not matched to a gene: 15. This CDR3 region has 16 residues. From germline, CDR1 is DFQATT and CDR2 SNEGSKA (reference sequence).

The chain joins TRBV7-8 to TRBJ2-1; the match to TRBD2 covers 8 bases. Germline V gene sequence: CDR1 SGHVS, CDR2 FQNEAQ. The CDR3 loop spans 16 amino acids. The V and J ends lost 4 bases and 3 bases, in that order; junction bases with no gene match: 8. The CDR3 coding sequence is TGTGCCAGCAGCTCCTTTCGGGCGGGGGGCTACAATGAGCAGTTCTTC. Residues: CASSSFRAGGYNEQFF.

The chain has TRBV12-3 or TRBV12-4 and TRBJ2-7; D unresolved. The CDR3 length is 12 residues. Trimming shortened V by 3 bases and J by 7 bases, and 10 bases separated the two germline ends. CDR3 loop: CASSFPYGEQYV. CDR3 nucleotide sequence: TGTGCCAGCAGTTTCCCTTATGGGGAGCAGTACGTC.

This clonotype was counted only a few times. The chain has TRBV7-9 and TRBJ2-1; TRBD1 might be the D (6 bases). The CDR3 runs to 13 residues. Trimming stripped 8 bases from V and 0 bases from J, with 8 bases between. Germline CDR1 reads SEHNR; CDR2 reads FQNEAQ (reference sequence). The CDR3 DNA reads TGTGCCAGCCTGGACAGCTCCTACAATGAGCAGTTCTTC. This codes for CASLDSSYNEQFF.

V usage is TRBV12-3 or TRBV12-4 and J usage is TRBJ2-3; D is unclear. The CDR3 sequence is 14 residues long. V lost 10 bases and J lost 1, with 15 bases in between. CDR3 sequence reads: CANSLQDGTDTQYF. The CDR3 DNA reads as TGTGCCAACTCCCTGCAGGACGGCACAGATACGCAGTATTTT.

This sequence joins TRBV20-1 and TRBJ1-6; the match to TRBD1 covers 7 bases. CDR1 is DFQATT, CDR2 SNEGSKA, per germline (reference sequence). This CDR3 is built from 15 residues. Germline trimming cut 0 bases from V and 11 bases from J; bases unmatched to any gene: 10. The chain's CDR3 is CSARDFRGRIAPLHF. For the CDR3, the DNA is TGCAGTGCTAGAGATTTTAGGGGGCGAATAGCACCCCTCCACTTT.

This clonotype was seen a few times. This chain uses TRBV9 with TRBJ1-2, with D uncertain. Germline CDR1 is SGDLS and CDR2 is YYNGEE. Trimming removed 3 bases at V and 9 bases at J, with 15 bases between. This CDR3 comprises 13 residues. The CDR3 DNA follows: TGTGCCAGCAGCGGGATGGGAATTATTAGCTACACCTTC. Its translation: CASSGMGIISYTF. Full variable domain (rest looked up from reference TRBV9 and TRBJ1-2): DSGVTQTPKHLITATGQRVTLRCSPRSGDLSVYWYQQSLDQGLQFLIQYYNGEERAKGNILERFSAQQFPDLHSELNLSSLELGDSALYFCASSGMGIISYTFGSGTRLTVV.

This clonotype was counted ten times or more. The V call is TRBV4-3, the J call TRBJ2-5; D gene unclear. V lost 1 base and J lost 5, with 11 bases in between. Looked up from germline, CDR1 is LGHNA and CDR2 is YSLEER. The CDR3 loop spans 14 amino acids. CDR3 bases: TGCGCCAGCAGCCAAGCTCTCGCCCTGGAGACCCAGTACTTC. This translates into CASSQALALETQYF.

The V call is TRBV29-1, the J call TRBJ2-5; a weak D match, TRBD1 (5 bases). The CDR3 extends over 12 amino acids. Germline values: CDR1 SQVTM, CDR2 ANQGSEA. Trimming took 0 bases from V and 7 from J, leaving 9 bases between them. The CDR3 DNA reads as TGCAGCGTTGAAGACCAAACAGGGACCCAGTACTTC. This sequence encodes CSVEDQTGTQYF.

This clonotype came up a few times. The gene calls are TRBV20-1 and TRBJ2-1; no clear D. V shed 5 bases and J shed 1 base, with 15 bases lying between them. CDR3 length: 15 amino acids. CDR1 and CDR2 from the germline V gene are DFQATT and SNEGSKA (reference sequence). CDR3 in DNA: TGCAGTGCTCGTGGACGGGCCGGTTCCTACAATGAGCAGTTCTTC. Its translation: CSARGRAGSYNEQFF.

The chain uses TRBV7-2 and TRBJ2-4, with D uncertain. The V end was cut by 4 bases, the J end by 8 bases, with 12 bases between. CDR3 size: 13 residues. Germline V lookup: CDR1 SGHTA, CDR2 FQGNSA. CDR3 in DNA: TGTGCCAGCAGCTCGACCTCCGCGTACATTCAGTACTTC. Protein: CASSSTSAYIQYF. The complete variable domain, with remaining parts taken from reference TRBV7-2 and TRBJ2-4, reads GAGVSQSPSNKVTEKGKDVELRCDPISGHTALYWYRQSLGQGLEFLIYFQGNSAPDKSGLPSDRFSAERTGGSVSTLTIQRTQQEDSAVYLCASSSTSAYIQYFGAGTRLSVL.

This clonotype was seen more than once but under ten times. This chain links TRBV5-1 with TRBJ1-2, with D possibly matching TRBD1 (6 bases). Looked up from germline, CDR1 is SGHRS and CDR2 is YFSETQ. V was pared by 4 bases and J by 4 bases, with 14 bases between. The CDR3 totals 14 residues. CDR3 residues: CASSDSTGRYGYTF. The CDR3 DNA reads as TGCGCCAGCAGCGATTCGACAGGACGCTATGGCTACACCTTC.

This clonotype came up a few times. V and J are TRBV4-1 and TRBJ2-7; TRBD1 or TRBD2 may be the D gene (6 bases each). The CDR3 has 17 residues. Germline assignment: CDR1 MGHRA and CDR2 YSYEKL. V gave up 0 bases and J gave up 2 bases, with 17 bases separating them. CDR3 DNA sequence: TGCGCCAGCAGCCAAGATATTGAGGGGGGTTTCACCTACGAGCAGTACTTC. It encodes CASSQDIEGGFTYEQYF.

The table lists this clonotype with a few counts. In DNA form, the CDR3 reads TGTGCCAGCAGCTTAGTTCTAGCGGGGGGGAAAACAGATACGCAGTATTTT. Protein: CASSLVLAGGKTDTQYF. The chain carries TRBV11-2 and TRBJ2-3, with 12 bases lining up with TRBD2. The V segment lost 1 base and the J segment 3 bases; nucleotides outside the gene matches: 5. This CDR3 is 17 amino acids long. The V gene's germline CDR1 is SGHAT and CDR2 FQNNGV. The whole variable domain, remainder taken from reference TRBV11-2 and TRBJ2-3, is EAGVAQSPRYKIIEKRQSVAFWCNPISGHATLYWYQQILGQGPKLLIQFQNNGVVDDSQLPKDRFSAERLKGVDSTLKIQPAKLEDSAVYLCASSLVLAGGKTDTQYFGPGTRLTVL.

The chain carries TRBV6-6 and TRBJ2-3; TRBD1 matches 7 bases. With 6 bases clipped from V and 3 bases from J, the junction kept 9 bases outside the gene matches. CDR1 is MNHNY, CDR2 SVGAGI, per germline (reference sequence). The CDR3 is 15 residues long. CDR3 amino acids: CASRTGTVSTDTQYF. CDR3 nucleotide sequence: TGTGCCAGCAGGACCGGGACAGTCAGTACAGATACGCAGTATTTT.

The genes are TRBV4-3 and TRBJ2-2, with no clear D. This CDR3 contains 15 residues. With 1 base removed from V and 5 bases from J, the gap between germline ends came to 11 bases. Germline V lookup: CDR1 LGHNA, CDR2 YSLEER. CDR3 sequence reads: CASSQVTVGTGELFF. For the CDR3, the DNA is TGCGCCAGCAGCCAAGTCACTGTCGGGACCGGGGAGCTGTTTTTT.

This chain links TRBV7-9 with TRBJ2-1; 14 bases are a match to TRBD2. Trimming cost V 5 bases and J 8 bases; bases outside gene matches: 5. The CDR3 totals 15 residues. Germline lookup yields CDR1 SEHNR and CDR2 FQNEAQ (reference sequence). In nucleotides, the CDR3 is TGTGCCAGCAGCCGACTAGCGGGGGGGCCACATGAGCAGTTCTTC. It is translated as CASSRLAGGPHEQFF. Full variable domain (missing parts from reference TRBV7-9 and TRBJ2-1): DTGVSQNPRHKITKRGQNVTFRCDPISEHNRLYWYRQTLGQGPEFLTYFQNEAQLEKSRLLSDRFSAERPKGSFSTLEIQRTEQGDSAMYLCASSRLAGGPHEQFFGPGTRLTVL.

This clonotype was observed many times. The V call is TRBV7-8, the J call TRBJ2-1; D is perhaps TRBD1 (5 bases). The V and J ends lost 1 base and 5 bases respectively, with 15 bases between them. The CDR3 consists of 16 residues. From germline, CDR1 is SGHVS and CDR2 FQNEAQ. Here the CDR3 reads CASSLGGREYNNEQFF. CDR3 coding DNA: TGTGCCAGCAGCTTAGGAGGCAGGGAATACAACAATGAGCAGTTCTTC. The complete variable domain, with remaining parts taken from reference TRBV7-8 and TRBJ2-1, reads GAGVSQSPRYKVAKRGQDVALRCDPISGHVSLFWYQQALGQGPEFLTYFQNEAQLDKSGLPSDRFFAERPEGSVSTLKIQRTQQEDSAVYLCASSLGGREYNNEQFFGPGTRLTVL.

This clonotype was observed at least ten times. The chain carries TRBV7-8 and TRBJ2-1; D is uncertain. Per germline, CDR1 SGHVS and CDR2 FQNEAQ. Trimming cost V 5 bases and J 0 bases, with 11 bases left between them. The CDR3 covers 15 residues. For the CDR3, the DNA is TGTGCCAGCAGCATACACTCGAGCTCCTACAATGAGCAGTTCTTC. Protein sequence: CASSIHSSSYNEQFF.

The chain has TRBV2 and TRBJ1-1, with D maybe TRBD1 (5 bases). CDR1 SNHLY and CDR2 FYNNEI come from the germline V gene. The V gene lost 6 bases and the J gene lost 3 bases, with 11 bases spanning the gap. This CDR3 comprises 13 residues. The CDR3 loop is CASRVDRYTEAFF. For the CDR3, the DNA is TGTGCCAGCAGGGTCGACAGATACACTGAAGCTTTCTTT.

This clonotype turned up a few times. The chain carries TRBV6-6 and TRBJ2-6, with 8 bases identical to TRBD1. This CDR3 spans 16 amino acids. The J segment lost 4 bases and the V segment lost 2 bases, leaving 4 bases of the junction unmatched. Germline values: CDR1 MNHNY, CDR2 SVGAGI (reference sequence). The CDR3 region has the DNA TGTGCCAGCAGTTACAACAGGGGGTCCGGGGCCAACGTCCTGACTTTC. Translation gives CASSYNRGSGANVLTF.

The chain employs TRBV4-1 and TRBJ2-2, with 7 bases matching TRBD1. The CDR3 has 16 amino acids. J lost 5 bases, V lost 1 base, and 7 bases had no gene match. Germline V lookup: CDR1 MGHRA, CDR2 YSYEKL. The CDR3 reads CASSQVPGGRTGELFF. In nucleotides, the CDR3 is TGCGCCAGCAGCCAAGTCCCAGGGGGTCGGACCGGGGAGCTGTTTTTT.

The genes are TRBV18 and TRBJ1-5, with TRBD1 matching 8 bases. Germline V gene data show CDR1 as KGHSH and CDR2 as LQKENI. This CDR3 has 15 amino acids. V trimming: 8 bases; J trimming: 0 bases; junction bases outside the gene matches: 6. CDR3 DNA: TGTGCCAGCGGAAACAGGGGGGATAGCAATCAGCCCCAGCATTTT. This translates into CASGNRGDSNQPQHF. The complete variable domain, with remaining parts taken from reference TRBV18 and TRBJ1-5, reads NAGVMQNPRHLVRRRGQEARLRCSPMKGHSHVYWYRQLPEEGLKFMVYLQKENIIDESGMPKERFSAEFPKEGPSILRIQQVVRGDSAAYFCASGNRGDSNQPQHFGDGTRLSIL.

The chain joins TRBV3-1 to TRBJ2-1, with a possible D match to TRBD2 (7 bases). V was cut by 4 bases and J by 7 bases, with 23 bases left in between. Germline V gene sequence: CDR1 LGHDT, CDR2 YNNKEL (reference sequence). This CDR3 has 17 amino acids. This chain's CDR3 is CASSRPAGGGPRNEQFF. CDR3 sequence (DNA): TGTGCCAGCAGCCGCCCAGCTGGGGGGGGGCCCCGGAATGAGCAGTTCTTC.

This clonotype was counted a few times. J is TRBJ2-5 and V is TRBV12-3 or TRBV12-4; 9 bases are a match to TRBD2. V trimming: 5 bases; J trimming: 4 bases; junction bases outside the gene matches: 8. The CDR3 runs 15 residues. The DNA for the CDR3 is TGTGCCAGCAGTAATCCTAGCGGGGTGCCAGAGACCCAGTACTTC. Translated: CASSNPSGVPETQYF.

Written as DNA, the CDR3 is TGTGCCAGCAGCTTAGGATGGCAGGGGAGGGATGAGCAGTTCTTC. Residues: CASSLGWQGRDEQFF. The V gene is TRBV7-9, the J gene TRBJ2-1, with a tentative D call TRBD2 (7 bases). The CDR3 contains 15 residues. V gave up 1 base and J gave up 8 bases, with 15 bases separating them. Germline CDR1 is SEHNR and CDR2 is FQNEAQ (reference sequence).

The genes are TRBV7-2 and TRBJ2-1, with D perhaps TRBD2 (6 bases). The V and J ends lost 8 bases and 5 bases respectively, with 22 bases between them. Germline V lookup: CDR1 SGHTA, CDR2 FQGNSA. The CDR3 loop spans 16 amino acids. The chain's CDR3 is CASLRWRRGLNNEQFF. The CDR3 coding sequence is TGTGCCAGCCTGAGGTGGAGGCGGGGATTAAACAATGAGCAGTTCTTC. The whole variable domain, filled in from reference TRBV7-2 and TRBJ2-1, reads GAGVSQSPSNKVTEKGKDVELRCDPISGHTALYWYRQSLGQGLEFLIYFQGNSAPDKSGLPSDRFSAERTGGSVSTLTIQRTQQEDSAVYLCASLRWRRGLNNEQFFGPGTRLTVL.